This T cell receptor (beta chain) was sequenced in a study of shared clonotypes between healthy human individuals. Study-level results: Enrolling few donors narrowed the genetic and exposure-history diversity that was represented. Sampling included only blood; tissue repertoires likely differ.

Regarding this clone: No antigen is known for it.

CDR3 length: 12 amino acids. V lost 4 bases and J lost 7, with 9 bases in between. Germline-derived CDR1 and CDR2 are SGHDT and YYEEEE. Assay: immunoSEQ multiplex PCR; the TCRdb copy retains only in-frame clones and omits some. The table shows 2 million to 2.5 million clones, with approximately 94% occurring only once. CD45RO-negative, CCR7-positively selected cells formed the naive CD8 fraction, excluding terminally differentiated effector memory CD45RA+ cells. Donors had no recently reported acute infections or vaccinations and were HIV-negative. Donors were Caucasian adults residing in Nashville, Tennessee, USA.

The rearrangement uses TRBV5-6 and TRBJ1-5; no definite D call. This TCR was sampled from a man younger than 35 in good health. The sequenced sample consisted of naive CD8+ T cells sorted from blood. The CDR3 protein is CASSQDGQPQHF. The CDR3 coding sequence is TGTGCCAGCAGCCAGGACGGCCAGCCCCAGCATTTT. Supplemented by reference TRBV5-6 and TRBJ1-5, the full variable domain reads DAGVTQSPTHLIKTRGQQVTLRCSPKSGHDTVSWYQQALGQGPQFIFQYYEEEERQRGNFPDRFSGHQFPNYSSELNVNALLLGDSALYLCASSQDGQPQHFGDGTRLSIL.